The rows below give T cell receptor beta chains drawn from one sample of a study of T cells after yellow fever vaccination. TCRdb recomputed calls from the 5' RACE reads with MiXCR, one row per CDR3 protein. The table lists 300,000 to 400,000 distinct CDR3 sequences, roughly a tenth of them singletons. This specimen was CD4+ T cells sorted from PBMCs, taken 45 days after the yellow fever booster vaccination. The receptors here all came from a man aged 18 to 29 who received the YFV17D yellow fever vaccine. Each CDR3 is given without its conserved first and last residue.

J	V	CDR3
TRBJ2-2	TRBV2	ASRRDRETGELF
TRBJ1-4	TRBV20-1	SAKRAATNEKLF
TRBJ1-1	TRBV25-1	ASSDEGFREAF
TRBJ1-6	TRBV6-5	ASSNDRGGTLH
TRBJ2-1	TRBV6-6	ASSYRGLAGGYNEQF
TRBJ1-5	TRBV19	ATAGLAAQPQH
TRBJ2-1	TRBV12-5	ASGLPTRRKGYNEQF
TRBJ1-2	TRBV4-1	ASSQAPGLGYT
TRBJ2-1	TRBV9	ASSVDPGLDYNEQF
TRBJ1-4	TRBV6-2/TRBV6-3	ATRVAGEKLF
TRBJ2-5	TRBV20-1	SARGSAETQY
TRBJ2-2	TRBV6-2/TRBV6-3	ASSVLSYSTGELF
TRBJ2-1	TRBV12-3/TRBV12-4	ASSLNGAYNEQF
TRBJ2-6	TRBV7-8	ASSSGTGLAGANVLT
TRBJ2-1	TRBV18	ASSPGTGTYNEQF
TRBJ2-2	TRBV19	ATDTGHLNTGELF
TRBJ2-2	TRBV11-2	ASSPKGQVTNTGELF
TRBJ2-7	TRBV7-3	ASSLSLAGFGEQY
TRBJ2-1	TRBV9	ASSGRGTYNEQF
TRBJ2-3	TRBV5-1	ASSLVQGGTDTQY
TRBJ2-4	TRBV7-2	ASSPYGTEKNIQY
TRBJ2-2	TRBV9	ASSDATSPHTGELF
TRBJ2-1	TRBV5-1	ASSLGTSLNEQF
TRBJ2-5	TRBV10-3	AIGEQQEAQY
TRBJ1-6	TRBV2	ASSEEALAPLH
TRBJ1-4	TRBV5-1	ASSLYGATNEKLF
TRBJ2-5	TRBV5-1	ASCRDRAETQY
TRBJ1-1	TRBV3-1	ASSPLGAGGNTEAF
TRBJ1-5	TRBV6-1	ASSLTGTFNQPQH
TRBJ2-7	TRBV10-2	AGLRDRSSYEQY
TRBJ1-5	TRBV19	ASSTTRTDPPH
TRBJ1-5	TRBV12-3/TRBV12-4	ASSPVGGISQPQH
TRBJ2-3	TRBV5-1	ASSERGDGADTQY
TRBJ2-6	TRBV4-3	ASSQVAPGGAVPNVLT
TRBJ1-6	TRBV7-3	ASSLYTDSPLH
TRBJ2-1	TRBV5-4	ASSRQGSGGQF
TRBJ1-1	TRBV20-1	SARASQGGYTEAF
TRBJ1-2	TRBV4-2	ASSPTEVSGRRRLYGYT
TRBJ2-1	TRBV9	ASSVAGQGSWDEQF
TRBJ2-3	TRBV7-2	ASSKDYLSTDTQY
TRBJ1-2	TRBV7-2	ASSPGDSTAYGYT
TRBJ2-2	TRBV19	ASFDRGRTGELF
TRBJ2-6	TRBV6-1	ASSFGQVSGANVLT
TRBJ1-2	TRBV4-1	ASSQQGRGGSIYGYT
TRBJ2-7	TRBV19	ASSDQGVTYEQY
TRBJ2-1	TRBV10-2	ASSGLRGAGHNEQF
TRBJ2-5	TRBV7-6	ASSLGRVETQY
TRBJ1-4	TRBV5-1	ASSLASTGGEKLF
TRBJ2-3	TRBV15	ATSRDWASAGRTDTQY
TRBJ2-2	TRBV10-3	AISRDRGVRSGELF
TRBJ2-2	TRBV6-5	ASNRLYNTGELF
TRBJ1-1	TRBV20-1	SAPRTGGAF
TRBJ2-7	TRBV12-3/TRBV12-4	ASSSGDSYEQY
TRBJ2-7	TRBV27	ASSTLAGSTYEQY
TRBJ2-5	TRBV5-1	ASSWRTSGGPTGETQY
TRBJ2-5	TRBV24-1	ATSDLGGEQETQY
TRBJ2-7	TRBV4-3	ASSLRTSGDGEQY